A single T cell receptor beta chain is shown here with its context. In the authors' workflow: Estimation of nucleated cell counts relied on the amplification of reference gene primers. Sequencing used immunoSEQ multiplex PCR; TCRdb keeps in-frame clones, though not all of them. V, J and clone size derive from that table, while D and trimming were established from the DNA sequence. Of under 200,000 clones listed, approximately 85% are singletons. While infection was still active, Seattle patients were enrolled and then followed longitudinally. This specimen belongs to a study of blood T cell repertoires in COVID-19. The wider study: Acute and convalescent COVID-19 samples came from the United States, Italy and Spain. Nucleic acid was either cDNA or gDNA, and it came from T cells, B-cell-depleted T cells, or PBMCs.

V shed 4 bases and J 3 bases; nucleotides not matched to a gene: 8. Germline assignment: CDR1 SGHDN and CDR2 FVKESK. The CDR3 spans 16 residues. The receptor comes from a woman aged 50 to 65 with COVID-19, enrolled during active disease. This chain links TRBV14 with TRBJ2-7; 11 bases are shared with TRBD2. Sample: peripheral blood. This chain's CDR3 is CASSLTGTSGNYEQYF. DNA of the CDR3: TGTGCCAGCAGCCTAACCGGGACTAGCGGTAACTACGAGCAGTACTTC.